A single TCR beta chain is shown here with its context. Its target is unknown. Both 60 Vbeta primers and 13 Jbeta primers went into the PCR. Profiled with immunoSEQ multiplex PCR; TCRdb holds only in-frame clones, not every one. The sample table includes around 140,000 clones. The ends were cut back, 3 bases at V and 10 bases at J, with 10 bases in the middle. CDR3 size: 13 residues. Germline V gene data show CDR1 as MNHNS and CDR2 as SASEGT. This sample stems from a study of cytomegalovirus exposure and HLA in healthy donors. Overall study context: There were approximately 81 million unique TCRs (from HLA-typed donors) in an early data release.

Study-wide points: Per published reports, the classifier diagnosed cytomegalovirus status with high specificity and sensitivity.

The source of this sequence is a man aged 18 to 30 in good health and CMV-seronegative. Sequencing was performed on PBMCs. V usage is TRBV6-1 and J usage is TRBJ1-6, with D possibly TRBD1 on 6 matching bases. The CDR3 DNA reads TGTGCCAGCAGTGATACAGGGTACTCACCCCTCCACTTT. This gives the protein CASSDTGYSPLHF.